Only one count was recorded for the clone carrying this TCR beta chain. Its antigen is as yet unknown. This record belongs to a study of T cell responses to AZD1222 COVID-19 vaccine. Study outcomes and limitations: Of the AZD1222 recipients, only six were seropositive at baseline.

Assay used: immunoSEQ multiplex PCR; TCRdb lists only in-frame clones, some missing. The sample gives 120,000 or so clones, 80% to 90% of which show up once; 2.5% to 4% is in the top ten. The CDR3 loop spans 14 amino acids. CDR1 MDHEN and CDR2 SYDVKM come from the germline V gene. The V and J ends lost 6 bases and 5 bases respectively, with 16 bases between them. This clonotype originated in an adult in good health. The gene calls are TRBV28 and TRBJ1-2; maybe TRBD1 (6 bases). The material sequenced was peripheral blood, taken on day 0 of AZD1222 vaccination. The CDR3, as DNA: TGTGCCAGCAGCACAAAAGGGACAAAATATGGCTACACCTTC. Amino acids: CASSTKGTKYGYTF.